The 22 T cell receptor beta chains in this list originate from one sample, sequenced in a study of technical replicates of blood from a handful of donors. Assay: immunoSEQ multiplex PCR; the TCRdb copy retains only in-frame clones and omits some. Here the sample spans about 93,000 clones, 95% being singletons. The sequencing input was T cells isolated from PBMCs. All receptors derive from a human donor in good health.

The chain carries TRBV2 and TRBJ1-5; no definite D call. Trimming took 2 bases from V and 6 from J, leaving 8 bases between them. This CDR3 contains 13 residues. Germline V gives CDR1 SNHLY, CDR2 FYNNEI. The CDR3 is CASSELAGQPQHF. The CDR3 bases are TGTGCCAGCAGTGAACTAGCGGGTCAGCCCCAGCATTTT. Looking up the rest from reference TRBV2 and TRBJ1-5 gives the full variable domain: EPEVTQTPSHQVTQMGQEVILRCVPISNHLYFYWYRQILGQKVEFLVSFYNNEISEKSEIFDDQFSVERPDGSNFTLKIRSTKLEDSAMYFCASSELAGQPQHFGDGTRLSIL.

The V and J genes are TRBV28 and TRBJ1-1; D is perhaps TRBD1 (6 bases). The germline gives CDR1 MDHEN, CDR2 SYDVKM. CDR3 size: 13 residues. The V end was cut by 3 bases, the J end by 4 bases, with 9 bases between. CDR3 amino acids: CASSLTGTTEAFF. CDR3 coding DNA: TGTGCCAGCAGTTTGACAGGCACCACTGAAGCTTTCTTT.

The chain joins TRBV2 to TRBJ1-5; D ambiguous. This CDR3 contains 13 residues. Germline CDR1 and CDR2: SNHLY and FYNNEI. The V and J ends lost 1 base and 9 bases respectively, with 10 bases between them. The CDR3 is CASSEGWVAPQHF. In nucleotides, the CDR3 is TGTGCCAGCAGTGAAGGCTGGGTAGCGCCCCAGCATTTT.

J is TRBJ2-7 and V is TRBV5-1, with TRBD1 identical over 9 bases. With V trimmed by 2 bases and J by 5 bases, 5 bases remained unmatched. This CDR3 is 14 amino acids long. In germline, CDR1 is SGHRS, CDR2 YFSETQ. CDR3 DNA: TGCGCCAGCAGCTTCAACAGGGGGCGGAACGAGCAGTACTTC. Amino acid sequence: CASSFNRGRNEQYF.

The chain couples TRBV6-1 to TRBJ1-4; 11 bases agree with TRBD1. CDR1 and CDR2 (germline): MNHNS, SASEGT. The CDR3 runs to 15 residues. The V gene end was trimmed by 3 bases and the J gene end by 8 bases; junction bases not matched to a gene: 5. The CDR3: CASSEADRGLEKLFF. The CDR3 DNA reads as TGTGCCAGCAGTGAGGCGGACAGGGGGCTCGAAAAACTGTTTTTT.

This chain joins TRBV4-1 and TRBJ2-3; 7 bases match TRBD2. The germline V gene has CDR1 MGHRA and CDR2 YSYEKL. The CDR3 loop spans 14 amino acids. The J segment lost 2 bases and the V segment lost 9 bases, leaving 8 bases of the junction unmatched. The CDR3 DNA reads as TGCGCCAGTAGACCGGGGGGTATCACAGATACGCAGTATTTT. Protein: CASRPGGITDTQYF.

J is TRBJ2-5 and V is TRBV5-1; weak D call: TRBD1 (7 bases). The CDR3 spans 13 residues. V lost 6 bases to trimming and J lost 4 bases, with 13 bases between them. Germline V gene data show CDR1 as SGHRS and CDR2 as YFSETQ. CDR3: CASIEEGAETQYF. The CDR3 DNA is TGCGCCAGCATCGAGGAGGGGGCAGAGACCCAGTACTTC.

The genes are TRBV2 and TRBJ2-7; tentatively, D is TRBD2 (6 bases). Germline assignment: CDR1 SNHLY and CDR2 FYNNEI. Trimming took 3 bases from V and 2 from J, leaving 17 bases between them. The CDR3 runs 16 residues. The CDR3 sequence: CASSEEPRGTTYEQYF. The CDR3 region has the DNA TGTGCCAGCAGTGAGGAACCGCGGGGAACCACCTACGAGCAGTACTTC.

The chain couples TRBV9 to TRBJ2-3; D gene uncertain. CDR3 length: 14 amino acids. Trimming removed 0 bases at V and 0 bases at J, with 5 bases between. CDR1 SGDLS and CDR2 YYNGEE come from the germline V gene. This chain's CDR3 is CASSVGASTDTQYF. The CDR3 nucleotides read TGTGCCAGCAGCGTAGGAGCCAGCACAGATACGCAGTATTTT.

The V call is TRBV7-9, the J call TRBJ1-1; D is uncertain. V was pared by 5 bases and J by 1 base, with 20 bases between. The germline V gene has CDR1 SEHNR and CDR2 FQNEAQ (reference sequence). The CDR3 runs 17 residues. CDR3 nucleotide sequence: TGTGCCAGCAGCCTCAGGATTCTGTTGTCCCCGAACACTGAAGCTTTCTTT. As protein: CASSLRILLSPNTEAFF.

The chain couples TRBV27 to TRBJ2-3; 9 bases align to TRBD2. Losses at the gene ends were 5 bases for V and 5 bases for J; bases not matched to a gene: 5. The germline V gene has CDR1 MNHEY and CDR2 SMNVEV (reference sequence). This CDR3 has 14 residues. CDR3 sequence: CASSTWTSVDTQYF. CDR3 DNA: TGTGCCAGCAGTACATGGACTAGCGTAGATACGCAGTATTTT.

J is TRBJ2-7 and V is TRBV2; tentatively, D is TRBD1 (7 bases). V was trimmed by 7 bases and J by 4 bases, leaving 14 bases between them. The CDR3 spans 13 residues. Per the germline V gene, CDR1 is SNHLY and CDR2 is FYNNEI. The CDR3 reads CASKQGGSYEQYF. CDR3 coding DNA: TGTGCCAGCAAGCAGGGGGGCAGTTACGAGCAGTACTTC.

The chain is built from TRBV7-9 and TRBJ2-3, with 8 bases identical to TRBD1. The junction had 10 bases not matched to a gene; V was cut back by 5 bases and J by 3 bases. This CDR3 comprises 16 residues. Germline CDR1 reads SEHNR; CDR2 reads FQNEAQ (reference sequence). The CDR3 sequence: CASSPRDRPGTDTQYF. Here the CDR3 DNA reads TGTGCCAGCAGCCCGCGGGACAGGCCTGGGACAGATACGCAGTATTTT.

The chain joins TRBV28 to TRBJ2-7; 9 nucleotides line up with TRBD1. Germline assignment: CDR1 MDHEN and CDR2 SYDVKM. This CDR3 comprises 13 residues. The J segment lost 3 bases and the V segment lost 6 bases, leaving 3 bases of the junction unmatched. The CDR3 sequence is CASSPGQGYEQYF. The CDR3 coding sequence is TGTGCCAGCAGCCCGGGACAGGGCTACGAGCAGTACTTC. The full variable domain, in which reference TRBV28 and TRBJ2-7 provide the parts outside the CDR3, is DVKVTQSSRYLVKRTGEKVFLECVQDMDHENMFWYRQDPGLGLRLIYFSYDVKMKEKGDIPEGYSVSREKKERFSLILESASTNQTSMYLCASSPGQGYEQYFGPGTRLTVT.

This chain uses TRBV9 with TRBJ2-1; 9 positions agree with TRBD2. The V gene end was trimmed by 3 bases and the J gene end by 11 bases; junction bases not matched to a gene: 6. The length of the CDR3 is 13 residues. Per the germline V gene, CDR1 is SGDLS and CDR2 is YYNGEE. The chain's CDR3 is CASSGTSDEKQFF. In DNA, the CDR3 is TGTGCCAGCAGCGGGACTAGCGACGAAAAGCAGTTCTTC.

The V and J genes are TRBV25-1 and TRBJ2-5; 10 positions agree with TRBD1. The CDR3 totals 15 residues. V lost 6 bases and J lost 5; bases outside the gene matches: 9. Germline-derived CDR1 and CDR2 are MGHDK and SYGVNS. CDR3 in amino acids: CASSSRQGARETQYF. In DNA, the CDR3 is TGTGCCAGCAGCTCTCGACAGGGGGCGAGGGAGACCCAGTACTTC.

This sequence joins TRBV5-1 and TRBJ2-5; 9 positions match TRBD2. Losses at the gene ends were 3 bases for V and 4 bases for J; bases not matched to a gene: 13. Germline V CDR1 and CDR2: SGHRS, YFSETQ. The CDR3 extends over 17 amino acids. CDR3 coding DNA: TGCGCCAGCAGCTCAGAACCGGGGGGAGCGGGGGGAGAGACCCAGTACTTC. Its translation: CASSSEPGGAGGETQYF. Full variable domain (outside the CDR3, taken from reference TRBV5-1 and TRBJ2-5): KAGVTQTPRYLIKTRGQQVTLSCSPISGHRSVSWYQQTPGQGLQFLFEYFSETQRNKGNFPGRFSGRQFSNSRSEMNVSTLELGDSALYLCASSSEPGGAGGETQYFGPGTRLLVL.

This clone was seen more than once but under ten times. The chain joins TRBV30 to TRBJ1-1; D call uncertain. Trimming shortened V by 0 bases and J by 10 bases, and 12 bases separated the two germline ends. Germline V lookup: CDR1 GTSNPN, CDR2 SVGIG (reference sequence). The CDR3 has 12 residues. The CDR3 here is CAWSVQRLVAFF. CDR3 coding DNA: TGTGCCTGGAGTGTTCAGCGGTTAGTAGCTTTCTTT.

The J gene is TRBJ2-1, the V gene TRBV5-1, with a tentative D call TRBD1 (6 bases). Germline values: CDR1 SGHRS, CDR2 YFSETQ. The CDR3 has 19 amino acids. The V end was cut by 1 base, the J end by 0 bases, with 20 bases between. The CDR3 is CASSLPIRRQERSYNEQFF. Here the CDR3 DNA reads TGCGCCAGCAGCTTGCCCATTCGAAGACAGGAACGCTCCTACAATGAGCAGTTCTTC.

CDR3 loop: CASSLTPAGLPMNTEAFF. DNA of the CDR3: TGTGCCAGCAGCTTAACACCCGCGGGGTTACCTATGAACACTGAAGCTTTCTTT. The J gene is TRBJ1-1, the V gene TRBV7-2; D is unresolved. V was clipped by 2 bases and J by 0 bases, with 19 bases between them. Germline-derived CDR1 and CDR2 are SGHTA and FQGNSA. The CDR3 runs to 18 residues.

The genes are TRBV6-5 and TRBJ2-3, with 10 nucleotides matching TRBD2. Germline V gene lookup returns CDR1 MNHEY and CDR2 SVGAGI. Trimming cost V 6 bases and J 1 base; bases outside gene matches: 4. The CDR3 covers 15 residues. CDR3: CASRERGGRTDTQYF. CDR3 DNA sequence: TGTGCCAGCAGAGAGCGGGGGGGCCGCACAGATACGCAGTATTTT.

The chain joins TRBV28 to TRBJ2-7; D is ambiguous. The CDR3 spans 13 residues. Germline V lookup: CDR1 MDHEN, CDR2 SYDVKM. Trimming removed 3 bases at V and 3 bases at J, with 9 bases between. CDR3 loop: CASSFSDFYEQYF. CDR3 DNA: TGTGCCAGCAGTTTCTCAGACTTCTACGAGCAGTACTTC.